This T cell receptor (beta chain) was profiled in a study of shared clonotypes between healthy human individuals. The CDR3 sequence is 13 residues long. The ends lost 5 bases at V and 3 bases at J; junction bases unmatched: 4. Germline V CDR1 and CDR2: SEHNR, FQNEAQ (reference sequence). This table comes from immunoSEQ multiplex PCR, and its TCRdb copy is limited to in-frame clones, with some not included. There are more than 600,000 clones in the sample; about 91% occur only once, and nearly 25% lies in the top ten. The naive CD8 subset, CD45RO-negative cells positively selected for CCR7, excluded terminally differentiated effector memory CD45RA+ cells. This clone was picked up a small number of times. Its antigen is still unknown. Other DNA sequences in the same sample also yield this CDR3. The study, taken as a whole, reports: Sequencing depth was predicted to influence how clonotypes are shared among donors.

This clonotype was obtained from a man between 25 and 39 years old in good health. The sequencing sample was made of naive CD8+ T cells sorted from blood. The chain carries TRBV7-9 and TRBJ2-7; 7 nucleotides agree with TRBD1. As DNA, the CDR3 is TGTGCCAGCAGCCCGGGACAGAGCTACGAGCAGTACTTC. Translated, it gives CASSPGQSYEQYF.